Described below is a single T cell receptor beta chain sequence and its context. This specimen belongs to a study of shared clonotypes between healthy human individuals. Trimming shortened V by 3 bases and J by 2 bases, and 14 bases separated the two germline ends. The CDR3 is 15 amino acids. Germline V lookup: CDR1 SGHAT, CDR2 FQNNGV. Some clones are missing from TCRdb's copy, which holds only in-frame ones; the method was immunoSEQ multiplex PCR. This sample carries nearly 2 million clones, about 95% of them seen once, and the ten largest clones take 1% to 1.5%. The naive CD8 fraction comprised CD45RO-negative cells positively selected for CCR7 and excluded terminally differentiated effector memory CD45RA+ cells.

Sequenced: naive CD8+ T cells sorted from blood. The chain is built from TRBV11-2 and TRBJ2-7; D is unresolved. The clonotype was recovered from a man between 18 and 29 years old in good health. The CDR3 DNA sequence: TGTGCCAGCAGCTTGTGGCGGCCGGAGACCTACGAGCAGTACTTC. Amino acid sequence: CASSLWRPETYEQYF. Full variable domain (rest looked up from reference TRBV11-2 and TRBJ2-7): EAGVAQSPRYKIIEKRQSVAFWCNPISGHATLYWYQQILGQGPKLLIQFQNNGVVDDSQLPKDRFSAERLKGVDSTLKIQPAKLEDSAVYLCASSLWRPETYEQYFGPGTRLTVT.